This TCR beta chain comes out of a study of blood T cell repertoires in COVID-19. CDR1 is SNHLY and CDR2 is FYNNEI in the germline V gene. CDR3 length: 16 amino acids. V lost 6 bases and J lost 4; bases outside the gene matches: 12. TCRdb's copy holds only in-frame clones and misses some; the assay was immunoSEQ multiplex PCR. Here the sample spans approximately 150,000 clones, over 80% being singletons. The gene calls are TRBV2 and TRBJ1-2; 9 nucleotides agree with TRBD1. The sequence derives from a woman aged 70-85 years with acute or convalescent COVID-19. What was sequenced was peripheral blood. The CDR3 sequence is CASRTLRTGEPYGYTF. CDR3 coding DNA: TGTGCCAGCAGAACCCTCCGGACAGGGGAACCCTATGGCTACACCTTC.